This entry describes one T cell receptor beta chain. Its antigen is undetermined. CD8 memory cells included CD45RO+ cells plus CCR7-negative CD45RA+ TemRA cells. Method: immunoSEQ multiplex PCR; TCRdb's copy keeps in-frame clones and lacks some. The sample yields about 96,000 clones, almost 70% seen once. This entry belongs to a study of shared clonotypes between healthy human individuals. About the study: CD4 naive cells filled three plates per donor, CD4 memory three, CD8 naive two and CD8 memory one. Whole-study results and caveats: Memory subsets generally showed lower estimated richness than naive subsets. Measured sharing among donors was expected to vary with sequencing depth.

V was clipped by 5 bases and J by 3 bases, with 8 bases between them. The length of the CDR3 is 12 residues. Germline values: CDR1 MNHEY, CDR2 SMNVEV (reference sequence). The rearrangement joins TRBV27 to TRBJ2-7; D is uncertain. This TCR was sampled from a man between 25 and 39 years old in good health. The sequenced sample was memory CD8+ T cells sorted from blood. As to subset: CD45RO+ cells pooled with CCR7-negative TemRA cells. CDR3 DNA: TGTGCCAGCAGTCCGAACAACTACGAGCAGTACTTC. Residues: CASSPNNYEQYF.